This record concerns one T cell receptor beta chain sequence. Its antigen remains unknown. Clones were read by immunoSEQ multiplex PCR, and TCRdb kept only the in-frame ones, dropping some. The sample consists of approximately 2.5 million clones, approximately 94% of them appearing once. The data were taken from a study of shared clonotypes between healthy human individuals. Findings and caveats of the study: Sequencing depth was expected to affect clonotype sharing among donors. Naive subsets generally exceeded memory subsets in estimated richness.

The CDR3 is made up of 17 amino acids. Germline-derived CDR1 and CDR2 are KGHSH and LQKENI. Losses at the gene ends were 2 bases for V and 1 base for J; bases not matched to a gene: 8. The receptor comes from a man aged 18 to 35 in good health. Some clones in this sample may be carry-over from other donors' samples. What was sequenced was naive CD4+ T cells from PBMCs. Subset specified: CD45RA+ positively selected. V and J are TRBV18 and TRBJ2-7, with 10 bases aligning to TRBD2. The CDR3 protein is CASSPSSSGRVSYEQYF. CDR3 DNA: TGTGCCAGCTCACCATCCTCTAGCGGGAGAGTGTCCTACGAGCAGTACTTC.